Listed here are 31 T cell receptor beta chains from one sample, sequenced in a study of Graves' ophthalmopathy and Graves' hyperthyroidism. For repertoire sequencing, the TCR beta CDR3 regions were amplified from RNA transcripts. The authors performed first-round RT-PCR with HTBI primers and then a second-round multiplex PCR. TCRdb reprocessed the multiplex PCR reads via MiXCR and lists one record per CDR3 protein. The repertoire holds over a million distinct CDR3 sequences, roughly 35% seen once, with roughly 10% in the top ten. Material for sequencing was peripheral blood or thyroid tissue (not recorded which). The source is an adult man with Graves' hyperthyroidism.

The chain has TRBV10-3 and TRBJ1-2, with no clear D. CDR3 length: 14 amino acids. Germline assignment: CDR1 ENHRY and CDR2 SYGVKD. V was cut by 10 bases and J by 0 bases, with 15 bases left in between. The CDR3 is CASKENRPNYGYTF. In DNA form, the CDR3 reads TGTGCCAGCAAAGAGAACCGACCTAACTATGGCTACACCTTC.

J is TRBJ1-4 and V is TRBV29-1, with D maybe TRBD1 (6 bases). Germline V gives CDR1 SQVTM, CDR2 ANQGSEA. This CDR3 region has 11 residues. V was trimmed by 6 bases and J by 11 bases, leaving 13 bases between them. The CDR3 reads CSVGGKTKLFF. CDR3 DNA sequence: TGCAGCGTGGGGGGCAAGACTAAACTGTTTTTT.

This clonotype was seen repeatedly, ten times or more. The genes are TRBV7-2 and TRBJ2-7, with 9 bases that match TRBD2. With V trimmed by 2 bases and J by 1 base, 0 bases remained unmatched. Germline V gives CDR1 SGHTA, CDR2 FQGNSA. This CDR3 spans 14 amino acids. The CDR3 region is CASSLLAGSYEQYF. As DNA, the CDR3 is TGTGCCAGCAGCTTACTAGCGGGGTCCTACGAGCAGTACTTC.

The chain combines TRBV7-8 with TRBJ1-1; 10 nucleotides line up with TRBD1. The J segment lost 6 bases and the V segment lost 5 bases, leaving 9 bases of the junction unmatched. The germline V gene has CDR1 SGHVS and CDR2 FQNEAQ. The CDR3 has 15 residues. The CDR3 region is CASSGDRGLFAEAFF. CDR3 coding DNA: TGTGCCAGCAGCGGAGACAGGGGGCTCTTCGCTGAAGCTTTCTTT.

About this clonotype itself: The junction does not match germline at one end; this may be a read error. This chain links TRBV7-9 with TRBJ2-7, with D uncertain. CDR3 length: 13 amino acids. Germline CDR1 reads SEHNR; CDR2 reads FQNEAQ (reference sequence). The CDR3 DNA follows: TGTGCCAGCGGCTTAAGTTCCGGGTACGAGCAGTACTTC. Encoded protein: CASGLSSGYEQYF.

The chain employs TRBV7-2 and TRBJ2-5; TRBD2 might be the D (5 bases). From germline, CDR1 is SGHTA and CDR2 FQGNSA. The CDR3 runs to 14 residues. V was cut by 7 bases and J by 2 bases, with 14 bases left in between. Here the CDR3 reads CASTLGELQETQYF. DNA for the CDR3: TGTGCCAGCACCCTTGGGGAGTTACAAGAGACCCAGTACTTC.

V usage is TRBV6-5 and J usage is TRBJ1-3, with D tentatively TRBD1 (5 bases). CDR1 and CDR2 (germline): MNHEY, SVGAGI. The CDR3 runs 10 residues. The V end lost 8 bases, the J end lost 8 bases, and 7 bases lay between the germline ends. DNA for the CDR3: TGTGCCAGCTCGGGGGACACCATATATTTT. Translation gives CASSGDTIYF.

The chain couples TRBV20-1 to TRBJ2-7, with 8 bases aligning to TRBD1. CDR1 and CDR2 from the germline V gene are DFQATT and SNEGSKA (reference sequence). The V and J ends lost 0 bases and 3 bases, in that order; junction bases with no gene match: 7. This CDR3 contains 15 residues. The CDR3 sequence: CSARDWTGPVYEQYF. In nucleotides, the CDR3 is TGCAGTGCTAGAGATTGGACAGGGCCAGTCTACGAGCAGTACTTC.

This clonotype was seen at least ten times. The chain has TRBV24-1 and TRBJ2-2, with D perhaps TRBD1 (6 bases). CDR3 length: 12 amino acids. Trimming pared 6 bases from V and 6 bases from J, leaving 7 bases between. Germline-derived CDR1 and CDR2 are KGHDR and SFDVKD. The CDR3 bases are TGTGCCACCAGTACAGGGCCCGGGGAGCTGTTTTTT. Encoded protein: CATSTGPGELFF.

On this clonotype itself: This may arise from a read error, as a much more abundant clone is one base away. This chain uses TRBV10-3 with TRBJ1-2, with no clear D. In germline, CDR1 is ENHRY, CDR2 SYGVKD. Trimming removed 5 bases from V and 1 base from J, with 14 bases in between. The CDR3 is 15 residues long. CDR3 amino acids: CAISSWNSYNYGYTF. The DNA of the CDR3 is TGTGCCATCAGTTCCTGGAACAGCTATAACTATGGCTACACCTTC.

This chain uses TRBV24-1 with TRBJ2-5; TRBD1 matches at 8 bases. The CDR3 runs 15 residues. The V gene end was trimmed by 7 bases and the J gene end by 1 base; junction bases not matched to a gene: 7. The germline gives CDR1 KGHDR, CDR2 SFDVKD. The CDR3 bases are TGTGCCACCAGCGAAGTTACAGGGGGCCAAGAGACCCAGTACTTC. This codes for CATSEVTGGQETQYF.

This clonotype was observed many times. The chain links TRBV7-9 to TRBJ1-2; a possible D gene is TRBD1 (5 bases). CDR1 is SEHNR, CDR2 FQNEAQ, per germline (reference sequence). V was clipped by 3 bases and J by 6 bases, with 14 bases between them. This CDR3 region has 14 residues. CDR3 nucleotide sequence: TGTGCCAGCAGCTTCGCCGGCAGGGTCGATGGCTACACCTTC. Translating gives CASSFAGRVDGYTF.

The sample holds one count of this clonotype. This CDR3 is CASSLGDYSGANVLTF. The CDR3 nucleotides are TGCGCCAGCAGCCTTGGTGACTACTCTGGGGCCAACGTCCTGACTTTC. The J gene is TRBJ2-6, the V gene TRBV4-3; the D gene is possibly TRBD2 (5 bases). V lost 4 bases to trimming and J lost 0 bases, with 10 bases between them. CDR1 is LGHNA and CDR2 is YSLEER in the germline V gene. The CDR3 totals 16 residues.

This clonotype has ten or more counts. The chain joins TRBV7-8 to TRBJ2-5; 7 bases fit TRBD1. V dropped 2 bases and J dropped 2; count of bases not matched to a gene: 5. Germline lookup yields CDR1 SGHVS and CDR2 FQNEAQ. CDR3 length: 15 residues. The CDR3 nucleotides are TGTGCCAGCAGCTTACCGACAGGGATGCAAGAGACCCAGTACTTC. Translating it yields CASSLPTGMQETQYF.

This clonotype was recorded many times. V gene TRBV19 combines with J gene TRBJ1-5; no clear D gene. V was cut by 3 bases and J by 4 bases, with 13 bases left in between. CDR3 length equals 15 residues. The germline CDR1 and CDR2 sequences are LNHDA and SQIVND (reference sequence). CDR3 in amino acids: CASSMNGVGNQPQHF. DNA for the CDR3: TGTGCCAGTAGTATGAACGGGGTCGGGAATCAGCCCCAGCATTTT.

This clonotype was observed a handful of times. J is TRBJ1-1 and V is TRBV20-1, with D perhaps matching TRBD1 (5 bases). V shed 5 bases and J shed 5 bases, with 12 bases lying between them. The germline V gene has CDR1 DFQATT and CDR2 SNEGSKA (reference sequence). The CDR3 runs 12 residues. The CDR3 loop reads CSAEAGVTEAFF. CDR3 DNA: TGCAGTGCTGAAGCGGGGGTAACTGAAGCTTTCTTT.

Concerning this clonotype: One end of the junction varies from germline; a read error may be responsible. The chain employs TRBV10-3 and TRBJ1-2; D may be TRBD1 (6 bases). Germline values: CDR1 ENHRY, CDR2 SYGVKD. The CDR3 contains 13 residues. CDR3 region: CASSFLQGAGYTF. CDR3 in DNA: TGTGCCAGCAGTTTTTTACAGGGAGCCGGCTACACCTTC.

This clonotype has more than one count but fewer than ten. The rearrangement links TRBV29-1 to TRBJ1-4; D gene uncertain. The germline V gene has CDR1 SQVTM and CDR2 ANQGSEA. V lost 3 bases and J lost 2, with 7 bases in between. The CDR3 has 13 amino acids. The CDR3 spells CSVEWGTNEKLFF. The DNA for the CDR3 is TGCAGCGTTGAGTGGGGTACTAATGAAAAACTGTTTTTT.

With regard to this clonotype: It may be a read error: a sequence one base away is much more abundant. The chain uses TRBV20-1 and TRBJ1-6; D is perhaps TRBD1 (6 bases). This CDR3 region has 13 residues. V was shortened by 5 bases and J by 11 bases, with 16 bases between the two germline ends. Germline CDR1 is DFQATT and CDR2 is SNEGSKA (reference sequence). The CDR3 sequence: CSAEAGVYPPLHF. The CDR3 DNA is TGCAGTGCTGAGGCAGGGGTGTATCCACCCCTCCACTTT.

This clonotype was recorded many times. This chain uses TRBV7-6 with TRBJ2-2; D may be TRBD1 or TRBD2 (5 bases each). V was cut by 6 bases and J by 0 bases, with 8 bases left in between. From germline, CDR1 is SGHVS and CDR2 FNYEAQ. The CDR3 runs to 14 residues. CDR3 amino acids: CASRGRTNTGELFF. The CDR3 nucleotides read TGTGCCAGCAGGGGACGGACGAACACCGGGGAGCTGTTTTTT. The variable domain in full, completed from reference TRBV7-6 and TRBJ2-2, reads GAGVSQSPRYKVTKRGQDVALRCDPISGHVSLYWYRQALGQGPEFLTYFNYEAQQDKSGLPNDRFSAERPEGSISTLTIQRTEQRDSAMYRCASRGRTNTGELFFGEGSRLTVL.

This clonotype was seen once. The chain couples TRBV10-2 to TRBJ1-1; 10 bases line up with TRBD1. CDR1 WSHSY and CDR2 SAAADI come from the germline V gene. The CDR3 has 15 residues. Trimming removed 10 bases from V and 1 base from J; junction bases left unmatched: 9. The CDR3 protein is CATLGDRGPNTEAFF. CDR3 in DNA: TGCGCCACCCTGGGTGACAGGGGGCCGAACACTGAAGCTTTCTTT.

V and J are TRBV25-1 and TRBJ1-2; 8 bases fit TRBD1. The CDR3 sequence is 17 residues long. The V gene's germline CDR1 is MGHDK and CDR2 SYGVNS. The V segment lost 4 bases and the J segment 4 bases; nucleotides outside the gene matches: 14. The CDR3 region is CASSGKGQADSSYGYTF. The CDR3 coding sequence is TGTGCCAGCAGTGGGAAGGGACAGGCCGATTCATCCTATGGCTACACCTTC.

This clonotype was seen many times. The gene calls are TRBV15 and TRBJ2-5; the match to TRBD1 covers 8 bases. J gave up 4 bases and V 5 bases, and 6 bases lay outside the gene matches. The CDR3 has 14 amino acids. Per the germline V gene, CDR1 is LNHNV and CDR2 is YYDKDF (reference sequence). The CDR3 DNA follows: TGTGCCACCAGCCGTATACAGGGGGGAGAGACCCAGTACTTC. It specifies CATSRIQGGETQYF.

The rearrangement joins TRBV7-8 to TRBJ2-5, with TRBD2 identical over 11 bases. The CDR3 spans 16 residues. The V and J ends lost 4 bases and 5 bases, in that order; junction bases with no gene match: 9. From germline, CDR1 is SGHVS and CDR2 FQNEAQ. As DNA, the CDR3 is TGTGCCAGCAGCTCGGGACTAGCGGCCCCCGTGGAGACCCAGTACTTC. This gives the protein CASSSGLAAPVETQYF.

This clonotype was recorded at least ten times. The V and J genes are TRBV29-1 and TRBJ1-2, with TRBD1 matching over 10 bases. The germline V gene has CDR1 SQVTM and CDR2 ANQGSEA. Losses at the gene ends were 4 bases for V and 4 bases for J; bases not matched to a gene: 6. The CDR3 has 14 amino acids. The chain's CDR3 is CSVGGTGEGYGYTF. CDR3 coding DNA: TGCAGCGTTGGGGGGACAGGGGAGGGCTATGGCTACACCTTC.

This clonotype was observed many times. This chain links TRBV6-5 with TRBJ1-1, with D possibly TRBD1 on 5 matching bases. The CDR3 has 13 amino acids. V lost 5 bases, J lost 3 bases, and 10 bases lay in between. Germline lookup yields CDR1 MNHEY and CDR2 SVGAGI. CDR3 region: CASSEAGYTEAFF. The DNA of the CDR3 is TGTGCCAGCAGTGAAGCAGGGTACACTGAAGCTTTCTTT.

At least ten counts were recorded for this clonotype. J is TRBJ1-4 and V is TRBV5-1; D is unresolved. CDR3 length equals 15 residues. Trimming pared 0 bases from V and 7 bases from J, leaving 13 bases between. CDR1 SGHRS and CDR2 YFSETQ come from the germline V gene. CDR3 in amino acids: CASSLASGVVEKLFF. DNA of the CDR3: TGCGCCAGCAGCTTGGCTTCGGGTGTCGTTGAAAAACTGTTTTTT.

This chain connects TRBV10-3 to TRBJ1-1; TRBD1 matches 8 bases. After removal of 6 bases from V and 4 bases from J, the junction contained 7 bases not matched to a gene. CDR3 length: 14 residues. Germline V gene lookup returns CDR1 ENHRY and CDR2 SYGVKD. CDR3 DNA sequence: TGTGCCATCAGCTTGGACAGGGAGGCCACTGAAGCTTTCTTT. Translated, it gives CAISLDREATEAFF.

The V and J genes are TRBV2 and TRBJ1-2, with D perhaps TRBD1 (5 bases). From germline, CDR1 is SNHLY and CDR2 FYNNEI. The CDR3 has 13 amino acids. Between the trimmed V and J ends, which lost 1 base and 5 bases, there was a span of 8 bases. In DNA, the CDR3 is TGTGCCAGCAGTGAAGAGGGGTCTTATGGCTACACCTTC. It specifies CASSEEGSYGYTF.

As for this clonotype: A much larger clone lies a single base off, so this may be a read error. CDR3 in amino acids: CASSCGPGGHTEAFF. CDR3 bases: TGTGCCAGCAGCTGCGGTCCAGGGGGCCACACTGAAGCTTTCTTT. The V call is TRBV5-6, the J call TRBJ1-1; TRBD1 matches 8 bases. CDR1 and CDR2 from the germline V gene are SGHDT and YYEEEE. The CDR3 contains 15 residues. The junction had 7 bases not matched to a gene; V was cut back by 3 bases and J by 3 bases.

There are many counts of this clonotype. CDR3 residues: CASSYSPVGASEPQHF. For the CDR3, the DNA is TGTGCCAGCAGTTACTCCCCTGTTGGAGCGTCCGAACCCCAGCATTTT. V is TRBV6-6 and J is TRBJ1-5; D remains ambiguous. V lost 0 bases and J 10 bases, leaving 19 bases between the germline ends. CDR3 size: 16 residues. The V gene's germline CDR1 is MNHNY and CDR2 SVGAGI (reference sequence).